This TCR beta chain was sequenced in a study of tumor-infiltrating lymphocytes in primary liver carcinoma. With around 500 ng total RNA as template and a constant-region primer, TCR beta cDNA was made. For TCR beta, libraries were produced by three nested multiplex PCR rounds using slightly modified ARM-PCR. TRBV1-TRBV30 forward primers and a C-beta reverse primer were used in the first two PCR rounds, which each ran for about 10 cycles. TCRdb called the multiplex PCR reads again in MiXCR, with one record for every CDR3 protein. The top ten hold around 7.1% of the sample, which has about 200,000 distinct CDR3 sequences, around 60% seen once. Study-wide findings and caveats: It was tumor-adjacent and tumor-blood pairs that overlapped less than tumor region pairs did.

Unsorted whole blood yielded blood RNA, and germline DNA was extracted as well. At sampling, these chronic HBV carriers had received no treatment. This clonotype came up a few times. Its specificity is not known. Germline V lookup: CDR1 MDHEN, CDR2 SYDVKM. The CDR3 length is 14 residues. V gave up 3 bases and J gave up 0 bases, with 8 bases separating them. The chain couples TRBV28 to TRBJ1-1; D is unclear. The TCR sequence derives from a woman aged 60 to 75 with primary liver carcinoma and hepatitis B virus infection. Sequenced input: peripheral blood. CDR3 in amino acids: CASSFITVNTEAFF. The DNA of the CDR3 is TGTGCCAGCAGTTTCATAACAGTGAACACTGAAGCTTTCTTT.